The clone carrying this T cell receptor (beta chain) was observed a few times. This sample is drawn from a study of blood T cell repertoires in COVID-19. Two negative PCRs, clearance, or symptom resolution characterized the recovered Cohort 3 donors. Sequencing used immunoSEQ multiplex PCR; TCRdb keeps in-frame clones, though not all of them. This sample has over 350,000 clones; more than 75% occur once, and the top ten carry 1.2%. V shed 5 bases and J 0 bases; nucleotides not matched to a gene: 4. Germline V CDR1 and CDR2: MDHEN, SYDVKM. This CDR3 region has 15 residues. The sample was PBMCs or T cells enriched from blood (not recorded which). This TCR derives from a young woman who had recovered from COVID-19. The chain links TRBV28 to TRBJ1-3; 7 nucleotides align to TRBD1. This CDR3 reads CASSPKGASGNTIYF. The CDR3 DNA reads TGTGCCAGCAGTCCGAAGGGGGCCTCTGGAAACACCATATATTTT.